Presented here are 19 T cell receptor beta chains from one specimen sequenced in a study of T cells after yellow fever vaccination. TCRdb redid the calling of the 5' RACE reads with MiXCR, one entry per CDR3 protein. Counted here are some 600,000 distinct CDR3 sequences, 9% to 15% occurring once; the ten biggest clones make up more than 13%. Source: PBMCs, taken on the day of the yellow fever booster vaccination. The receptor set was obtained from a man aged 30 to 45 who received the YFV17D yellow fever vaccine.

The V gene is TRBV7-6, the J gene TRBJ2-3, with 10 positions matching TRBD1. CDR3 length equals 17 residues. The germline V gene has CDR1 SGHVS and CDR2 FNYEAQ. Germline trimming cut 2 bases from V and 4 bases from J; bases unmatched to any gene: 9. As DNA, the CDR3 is TGTGCCAGCAGCTTAAATCCGCTAGGACAGGGGGCAGATACGCAGTATTTT. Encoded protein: CASSLNPLGQGADTQYF.

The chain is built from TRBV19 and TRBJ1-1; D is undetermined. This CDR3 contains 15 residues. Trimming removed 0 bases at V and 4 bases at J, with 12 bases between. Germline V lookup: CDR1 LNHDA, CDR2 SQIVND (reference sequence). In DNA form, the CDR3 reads TGTGCCAGTAGTATAGATCTAAGTGGACGCACTGAAGCTTTCTTT. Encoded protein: CASSIDLSGRTEAFF.

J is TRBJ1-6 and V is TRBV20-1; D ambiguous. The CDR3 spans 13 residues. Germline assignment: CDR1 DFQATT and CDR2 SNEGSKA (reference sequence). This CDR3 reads CSCSEDRYSPLHF. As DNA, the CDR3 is TGCAGCTGTTCTGAGGACCGATACTCACCCCTCCACTTT.

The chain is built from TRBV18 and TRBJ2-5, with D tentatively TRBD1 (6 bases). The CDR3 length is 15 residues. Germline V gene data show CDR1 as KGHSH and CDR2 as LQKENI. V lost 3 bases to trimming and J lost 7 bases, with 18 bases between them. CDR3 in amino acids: CASSPPGDRKGTQYF. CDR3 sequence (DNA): TGTGCCAGCTCACCCCCCGGCGACAGGAAGGGGACCCAGTACTTC. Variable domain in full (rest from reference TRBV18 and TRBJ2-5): NAGVMQNPRHLVRRRGQEARLRCSPMKGHSHVYWYRQLPEEGLKFMVYLQKENIIDESGMPKERFSAEFPKEGPSILRIQQVVRGDSAAYFCASSPPGDRKGTQYFGPGTRLLVL.

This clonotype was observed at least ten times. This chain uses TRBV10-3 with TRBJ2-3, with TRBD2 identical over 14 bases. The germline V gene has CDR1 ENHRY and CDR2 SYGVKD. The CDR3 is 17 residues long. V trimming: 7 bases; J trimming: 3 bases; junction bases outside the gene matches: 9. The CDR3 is CAITGGTSGSFTDTQYF. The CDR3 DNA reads TGTGCCATCACCGGAGGGACTAGCGGGAGCTTTACAGATACGCAGTATTTT.

The CDR3 nucleotides are TGTGCCAGCAGCGTTGATATTGGGGACAAGTTATACAATGAGCAGTTCTTC. The encoded protein is CASSVDIGDKLYNEQFF. The rearrangement uses TRBV9 and TRBJ2-1, with D perhaps TRBD1 (6 bases). V was cut by 2 bases and J by 4 bases, with 19 bases left in between. The CDR3 spans 17 residues. Looked up from germline, CDR1 is SGDLS and CDR2 is YYNGEE.

This CDR3 reads CATSDLTRERIQNEQFF. For the CDR3, the DNA is TGTGCCACCAGTGACCTCACTCGGGAGCGGATTCAGAATGAGCAGTTCTTC. The chain is built from TRBV24-1 and TRBJ2-1, with D maybe TRBD2 (6 bases). CDR1 KGHDR and CDR2 SFDVKD come from the germline V gene. The CDR3 has 17 amino acids. Trimming shortened V by 4 bases and J by 7 bases, and 22 bases separated the two germline ends.

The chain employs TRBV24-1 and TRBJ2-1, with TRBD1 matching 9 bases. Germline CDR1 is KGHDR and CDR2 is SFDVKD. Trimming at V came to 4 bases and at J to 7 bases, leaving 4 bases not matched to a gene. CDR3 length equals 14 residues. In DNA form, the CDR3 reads TGTGCCACCAGTGAGCCACAGGGGGCGAATGAGCAGTTCTTC. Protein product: CATSEPQGANEQFF.

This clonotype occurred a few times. The CDR3 nucleotides read TGCAGTGCTAGAGATCTGAGTGAGCAGTTCTTC. This encodes CSARDLSEQFF. The rearrangement joins TRBV20-1 to TRBJ2-1; D remains ambiguous. The CDR3 is made up of 11 amino acids. The germline CDR1 and CDR2 sequences are DFQATT and SNEGSKA (reference sequence). V was cut by 0 bases and J by 9 bases, with 6 bases left in between.

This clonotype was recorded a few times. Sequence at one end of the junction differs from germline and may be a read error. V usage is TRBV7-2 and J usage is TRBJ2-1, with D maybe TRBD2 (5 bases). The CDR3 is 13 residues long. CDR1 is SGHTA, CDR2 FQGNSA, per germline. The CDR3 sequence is CASSFSDYYEQFF. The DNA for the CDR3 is TGTGCCAGCAGCTTTTCCGACTACTATGAGCAGTTCTTC.

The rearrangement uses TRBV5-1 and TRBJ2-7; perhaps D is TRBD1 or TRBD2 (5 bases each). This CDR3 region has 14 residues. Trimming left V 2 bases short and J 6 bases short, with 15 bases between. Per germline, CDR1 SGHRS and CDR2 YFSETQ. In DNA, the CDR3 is TGCGCCAGCAGCTTTCCGCAGGGTGGGAGCGAGCAGTACTTC. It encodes CASSFPQGGSEQYF.

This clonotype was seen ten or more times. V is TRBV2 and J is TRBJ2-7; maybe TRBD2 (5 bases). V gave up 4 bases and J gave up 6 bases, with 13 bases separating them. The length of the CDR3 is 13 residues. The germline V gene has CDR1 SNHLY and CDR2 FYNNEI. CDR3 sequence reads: CASSVGLRGEQYF. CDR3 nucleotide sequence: TGTGCCAGCAGTGTAGGACTCCGGGGCGAGCAGTACTTC. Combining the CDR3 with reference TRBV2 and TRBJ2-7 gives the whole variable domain EPEVTQTPSHQVTQMGQEVILRCVPISNHLYFYWYRQILGQKVEFLVSFYNNEISEKSEIFDDQFSVERPDGSNFTLKIRSTKLEDSAMYFCASSVGLRGEQYFGPGTRLTVT.

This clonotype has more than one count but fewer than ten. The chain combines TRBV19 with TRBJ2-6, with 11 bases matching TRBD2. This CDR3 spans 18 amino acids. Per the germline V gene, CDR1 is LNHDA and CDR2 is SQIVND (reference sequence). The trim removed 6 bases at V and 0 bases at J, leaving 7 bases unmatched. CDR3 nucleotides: TGTGCCAGTAGGTCACTAGCGGGAGCGATCTCTGGGGCCAACGTCCTGACTTTC. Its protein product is CASRSLAGAISGANVLTF.

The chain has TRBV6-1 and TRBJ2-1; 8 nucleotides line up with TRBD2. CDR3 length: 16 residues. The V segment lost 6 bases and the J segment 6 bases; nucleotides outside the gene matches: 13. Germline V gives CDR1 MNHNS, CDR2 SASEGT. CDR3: CASRLSSGSIGNEQFF. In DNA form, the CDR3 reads TGTGCCAGCAGGCTAAGCAGCGGGAGTATCGGCAATGAGCAGTTCTTC.

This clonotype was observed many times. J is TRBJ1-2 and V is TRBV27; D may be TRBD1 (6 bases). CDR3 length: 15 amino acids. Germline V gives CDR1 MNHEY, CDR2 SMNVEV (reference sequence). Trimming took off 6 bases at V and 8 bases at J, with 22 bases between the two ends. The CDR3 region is CASSPSLQGRGGYTF. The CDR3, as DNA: TGTGCCAGCAGCCCTTCCTTGCAGGGGCGGGGAGGCTACACCTTC.

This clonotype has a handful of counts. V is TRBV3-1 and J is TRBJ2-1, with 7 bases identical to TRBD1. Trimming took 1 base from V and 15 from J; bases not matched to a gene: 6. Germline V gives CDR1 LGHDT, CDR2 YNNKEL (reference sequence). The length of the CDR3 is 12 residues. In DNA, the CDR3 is TGTGCCAGCAGCCAAGGGGGACAGAGGGTGTTCTTC. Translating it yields CASSQGGQRVFF.

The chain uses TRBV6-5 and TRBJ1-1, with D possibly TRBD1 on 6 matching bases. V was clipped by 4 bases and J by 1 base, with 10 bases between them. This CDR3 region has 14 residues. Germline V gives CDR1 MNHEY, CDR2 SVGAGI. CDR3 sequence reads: CASSSWTANTEAFF. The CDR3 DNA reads TGTGCCAGCAGTTCGTGGACAGCGAACACTGAAGCTTTCTTT.

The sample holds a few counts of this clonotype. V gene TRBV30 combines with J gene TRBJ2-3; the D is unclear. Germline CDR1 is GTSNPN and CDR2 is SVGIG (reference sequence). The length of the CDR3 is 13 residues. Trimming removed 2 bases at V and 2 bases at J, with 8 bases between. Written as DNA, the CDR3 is TGTGCCTGGAGTAAGCCGGTCACAGATACGCAGTATTTT. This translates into CAWSKPVTDTQYF.

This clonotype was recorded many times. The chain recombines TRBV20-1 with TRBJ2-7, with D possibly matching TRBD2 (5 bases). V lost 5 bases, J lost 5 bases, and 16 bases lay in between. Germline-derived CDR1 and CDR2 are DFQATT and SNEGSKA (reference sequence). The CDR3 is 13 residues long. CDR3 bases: TGCAGTGCTTCCATCCCGGGGAGCGACGAGCAGTACTTC. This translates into CSASIPGSDEQYF.